This TCR beta chain was captured in a study of OX40 agonist ivuxolimab in advanced cancers. The repertoire was sequenced with immunoSEQ multiplex PCR; TCRdb's copy has only in-frame clones and lacks some. The sample has 48,000 or so clones; around 90% are singletons. As concerns this clone: The antigen remains undetermined.

Study-wide points: Dose levels from 0.1 to 3.0 mg/kg saw CD4+ and CD8+ blood T cells expand clonally by week 6.

Germline values: CDR1 MNHNS, CDR2 SASEGT. The CDR3 length is 15 residues. V gave up 2 bases and J gave up 6 bases; unmatched junction bases: 5. This clonotype was obtained from an adult with an advanced solid tumor such as melanoma, head and neck, liver or kidney cancer. Sequenced material: CD4+ or CD8+ T cells sorted from blood, taken in a trial of the OX40 agonist ivuxolimab. V and J are TRBV6-1 and TRBJ2-1; 9 bases are a match to TRBD1. This chain's CDR3 is CASSERTGALNEQFF. The CDR3 nucleotides are TGTGCCAGCAGTGAACGGACAGGGGCGCTCAATGAGCAGTTCTTC.